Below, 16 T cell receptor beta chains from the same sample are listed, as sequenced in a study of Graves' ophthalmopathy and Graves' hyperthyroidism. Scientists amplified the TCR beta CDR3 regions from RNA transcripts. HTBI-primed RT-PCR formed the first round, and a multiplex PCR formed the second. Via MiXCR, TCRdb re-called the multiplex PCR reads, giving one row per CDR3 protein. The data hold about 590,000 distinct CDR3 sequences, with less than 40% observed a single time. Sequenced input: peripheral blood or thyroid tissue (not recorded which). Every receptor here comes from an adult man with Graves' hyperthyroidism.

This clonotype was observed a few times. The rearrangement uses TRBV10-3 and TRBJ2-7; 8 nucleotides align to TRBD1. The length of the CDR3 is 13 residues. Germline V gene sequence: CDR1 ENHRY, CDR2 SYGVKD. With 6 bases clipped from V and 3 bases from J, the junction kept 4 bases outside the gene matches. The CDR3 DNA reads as TGTGCCATCAGGGGACAGGACAACTACGAGCAGTACTTC. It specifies CAIRGQDNYEQYF.

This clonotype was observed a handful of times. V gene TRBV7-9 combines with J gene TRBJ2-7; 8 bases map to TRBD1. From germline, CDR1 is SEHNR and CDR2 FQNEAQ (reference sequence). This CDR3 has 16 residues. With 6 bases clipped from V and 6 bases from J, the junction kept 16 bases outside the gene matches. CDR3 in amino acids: CASSFSGAQGAGEQYF. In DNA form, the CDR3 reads TGTGCCAGCAGTTTCAGTGGGGCCCAGGGGGCTGGCGAGCAGTACTTC.

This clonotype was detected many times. CDR3: CAISESLAQSTYYGYTF. CDR3 DNA sequence: TGTGCCATCAGTGAGTCGTTGGCCCAATCGACGTACTATGGCTACACCTTC. The chain joins TRBV10-3 to TRBJ1-2; D unclear. The CDR3 spans 17 residues. CDR1 and CDR2 from the germline V gene are ENHRY and SYGVKD. V was clipped by 0 bases and J by 3 bases, with 17 bases between them.

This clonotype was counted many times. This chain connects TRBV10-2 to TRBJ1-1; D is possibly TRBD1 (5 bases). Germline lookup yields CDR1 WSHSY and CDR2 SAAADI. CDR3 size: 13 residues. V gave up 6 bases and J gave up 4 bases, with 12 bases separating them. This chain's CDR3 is CASSRVGSTEAFF. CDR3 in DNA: TGCGCCAGCAGCAGGGTCGGGAGCACTGAAGCTTTCTTT.

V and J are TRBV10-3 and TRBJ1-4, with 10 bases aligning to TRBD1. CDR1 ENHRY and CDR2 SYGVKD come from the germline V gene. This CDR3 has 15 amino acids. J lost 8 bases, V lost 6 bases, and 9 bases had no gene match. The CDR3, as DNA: TGTGCCATCAGCGACTACGGGACAGGGGTGGAAAAACTGTTTTTT. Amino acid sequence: CAISDYGTGVEKLFF.

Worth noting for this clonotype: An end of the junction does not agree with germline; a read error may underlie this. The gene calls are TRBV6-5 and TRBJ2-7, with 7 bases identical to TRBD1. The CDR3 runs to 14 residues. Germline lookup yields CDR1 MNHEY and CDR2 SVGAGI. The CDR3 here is CAISENRGGYEQYF. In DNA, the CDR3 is TGTGCCATCAGTGAGAACAGGGGTGGCTACGAGCAGTACTTC.

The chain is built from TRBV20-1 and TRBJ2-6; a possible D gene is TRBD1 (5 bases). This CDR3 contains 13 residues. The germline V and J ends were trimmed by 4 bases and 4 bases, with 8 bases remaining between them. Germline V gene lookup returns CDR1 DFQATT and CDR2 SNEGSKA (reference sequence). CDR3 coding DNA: TGCAGTGCTAAATGGACAGGGGCCAACGTCCTGACTTTC. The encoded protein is CSAKWTGANVLTF.

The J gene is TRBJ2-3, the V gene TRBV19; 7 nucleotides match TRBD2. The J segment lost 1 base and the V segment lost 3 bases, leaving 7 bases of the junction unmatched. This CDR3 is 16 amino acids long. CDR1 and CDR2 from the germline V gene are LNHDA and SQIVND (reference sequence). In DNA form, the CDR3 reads TGTGCCAGTAGTATCGGTTCGGGGGGACGCACAGATACGCAGTATTTT. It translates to CASSIGSGGRTDTQYF.

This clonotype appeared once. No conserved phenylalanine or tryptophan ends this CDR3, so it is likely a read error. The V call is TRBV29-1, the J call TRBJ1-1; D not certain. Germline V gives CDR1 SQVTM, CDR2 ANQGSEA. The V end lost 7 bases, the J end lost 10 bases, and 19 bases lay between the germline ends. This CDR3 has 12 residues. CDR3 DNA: TGCAGCGCTCACCGGGAGTCTGTCCGAGCTTTCGTT. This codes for CSAHRESVRAFV.

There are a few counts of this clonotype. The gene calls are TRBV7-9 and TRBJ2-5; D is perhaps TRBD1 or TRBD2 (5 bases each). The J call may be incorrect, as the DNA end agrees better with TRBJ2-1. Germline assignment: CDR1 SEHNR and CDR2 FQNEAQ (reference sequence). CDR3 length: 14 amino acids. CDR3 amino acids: CASSLGDRGREQFF. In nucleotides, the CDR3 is TGTGCCAGCAGCTTAGGGGATCGGGGCAGGGAGCAGTTCTTC.

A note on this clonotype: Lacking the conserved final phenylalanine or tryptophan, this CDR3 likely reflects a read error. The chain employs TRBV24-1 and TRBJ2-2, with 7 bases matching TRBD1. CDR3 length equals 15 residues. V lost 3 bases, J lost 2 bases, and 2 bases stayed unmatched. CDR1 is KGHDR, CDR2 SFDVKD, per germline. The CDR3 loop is CATSDNRGNTGELFS. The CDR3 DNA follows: TGTGCCACCAGTGATAACAGGGGTAACACCGGGGAGCTGTTTTCT.

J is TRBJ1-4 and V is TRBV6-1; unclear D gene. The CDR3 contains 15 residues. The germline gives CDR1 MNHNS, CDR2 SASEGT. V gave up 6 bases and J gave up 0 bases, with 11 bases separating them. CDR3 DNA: TGTGCCAGCAGGCTGGACGGTGCAACTAATGAAAAACTGTTTTTT. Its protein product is CASRLDGATNEKLFF.

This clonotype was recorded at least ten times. CDR3 region: CASSSRQGFNQPQHF. The CDR3 bases are TGTGCCAGCAGTTCGAGACAGGGGTTTAATCAGCCCCAGCATTTT. The chain recombines TRBV12-3 or TRBV12-4 with TRBJ1-5; TRBD1 matches at 8 bases. The CDR3 is 15 amino acids. J was trimmed by 4 bases and V by 4 bases; bases with no gene match: 6.

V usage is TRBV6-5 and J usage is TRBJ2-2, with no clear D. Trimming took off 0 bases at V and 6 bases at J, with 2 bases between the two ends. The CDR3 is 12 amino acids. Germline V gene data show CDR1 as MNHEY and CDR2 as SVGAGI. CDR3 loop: CASSYSPGELFF. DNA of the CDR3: TGTGCCAGCAGTTACTCTCCCGGGGAGCTGTTTTTT.

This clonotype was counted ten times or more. The CDR3 bases are TGTGCCAGCAGCTTAGATACAGGGCGTAACACTGAAGCTTTCTTT. This encodes CASSLDTGRNTEAFF. The rearrangement links TRBV11-2 to TRBJ1-1; D perhaps matches TRBD1 (6 bases). The CDR3 contains 15 residues. Germline V lookup: CDR1 SGHAT, CDR2 FQNNGV. Trimming pared 0 bases from V and 2 bases from J, leaving 10 bases between.

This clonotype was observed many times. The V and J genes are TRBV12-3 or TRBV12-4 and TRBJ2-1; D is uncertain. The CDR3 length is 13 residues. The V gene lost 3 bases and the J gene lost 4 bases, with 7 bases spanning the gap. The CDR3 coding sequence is TGTGCCAGCAGTTTGACCCAGTACAATGAGCAGTTCTTC. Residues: CASSLTQYNEQFF.